This is a list of T cell receptor beta chains from one sample in a study of identical twins. One entry per CDR3 protein, called by TCRdb with MiXCR from the 5' RACE reads. The top ten hold around 1.6% of the sample, which has 750,000 to 950,000 distinct CDR3 sequences, roughly an eighth seen once. The sample was also linked to a second study, of yellow fever vaccine responses in identical twins.

Sequencing was carried out using PBMCs. These receptors were obtained from a woman aged 18-30 years in good health. CDR3s include the opening cysteine and the closing phenylalanine or tryptophan. A D gene is named only where the DNA matches it firmly. Clone size, where shown, is once, few, many, or a class for clones that have expanded.

clone_size j_call v_call d_call cdr3_nt cdr3_aa
NA TRBJ2-5 TRBV29-1 NA TGCAGCGTTGTAGGGCTAGCGAACCAAGAGACCCAGTACTTC CSVVGLANQETQYF
few TRBJ2-3 TRBV12-3/TRBV12-4 TRBD2 TGTGCCAGCAGTCCCATGGGGAGCGGGGTTAGCACAGATACGCAGTATTTT CASSPMGSGVSTDTQYF
many TRBJ2-3 TRBV28 NA TGTGCCAGCAGTTTATGGGGGAGGGCAGGGGGCGCAGATACGCAGTATTTT CASSLWGRAGGADTQYF
many TRBJ2-5 TRBV5-1 NA TGCGCCAGCAGCTTCACAGGGAGGGAGACCCAGTACTTC CASSFTGRETQYF
NA TRBJ1-2 TRBV28 NA TGTGCCAGCAGTTTAATGTTGGCTGCAGGGGTAATTGATGGCTACACCTTC CASSLMLAAGVIDGYTF
few TRBJ2-3 TRBV2 TRBD1 TGTGCCAGCAGTTGGACAGGGCCCTCCACAGATACGCAGTATTTT CASSWTGPSTDTQYF
NA TRBJ2-1 TRBV7-2 TRBD2 TGTGCCAGCAGCTTATCTTCAGGGTCGGGCGGGAGGACTTTTTTCCCCTCCTACAATGAGCAGTTCTTC CASSLSSGSGGRTFFPSYNEQFF
NA TRBJ2-7 TRBV12-3/TRBV12-4 NA TGTGCCAGCAGTTTAGCGCTCGGCTACGAGCAGTACTTC CASSLALGYEQYF
few TRBJ1-5 TRBV4-2 NA TGTGCCAGCAGCCAAGATCGGGTTGATAGCAATCAGCCCCAGCATTTT CASSQDRVDSNQPQHF
NA TRBJ2-2 TRBV20-1 NA TGCAGTGCGCATACAGGGACGGGGAGGATCACCGGGGAGCTGTTTTTT CSAHTGTGRITGELFF
few TRBJ2-2 TRBV9 NA TGTGCCAGCAGCGTAGGACCGAGGGGCGGGGAGCTGTTTTTT CASSVGPRGGELFF
few TRBJ2-5 TRBV28 TRBD1 TGTGCAACTAGATTGGACAGGGCTATCCAAGAGACCCAGTACTTC CATRLDRAIQETQYF
many TRBJ2-5 TRBV10-3 TRBD2 TGTGCCATCAGTGAGTCGACGGGGAGGGTTGAGACCCAGTACTTC CAISESTGRVETQYF
NA TRBJ2-2 TRBV12-5 TRBD1 TGTGCTAGTGGTTTGGTATCTACAGGGGTCCAAAACACCGGGGAGCTGTTTTTT CASGLVSTGVQNTGELFF
NA TRBJ2-2 TRBV27 TRBD2 TGTGCCACCTCGACTAGCGGGTACACCGGGGAGCTGTTTTTT CATSTSGYTGELFF
few TRBJ2-7 TRBV4-1 TRBD2 TGCGCCAGCAGCCAAGATGGACTAGCGGGCGGCGAGCAGTACTTC CASSQDGLAGGEQYF
many TRBJ1-1 TRBV12-3/TRBV12-4 TRBD1 TGTGCCAGCAGTGGGGACAGATTGAACACTGAAGCTTTCTTT CASSGDRLNTEAFF
NA TRBJ2-1 TRBV4-1 NA TGCGCCAGCAGCCAAGGAGGAGGGGACAATGAGCAGTTCTTC CASSQGGGDNEQFF
NA TRBJ1-2 TRBV6-1 NA TGTGCCAGCAGTCCACCTCTCCAGGGAGGCTATGGCTACACCTTC CASSPPLQGGYGYTF
NA TRBJ2-1 TRBV3-1 TRBD2 TGTGCCAGCAGCCAAGTTAAACTAGCGGGAGGAGTAGTGGATGAGCAGTTCTTC CASSQVKLAGGVVDEQFF
NA TRBJ1-4 TRBV6-1 TRBD1 TGTGCCAGCAGCCGCACAGGGGAGAATGAAAAACTGTTTTTT CASSRTGENEKLFF
NA TRBJ2-4 TRBV9 TRBD2 TGTGCCAGCAGCGTGGGGACTAGCGGGAGATACATTCAGTACTTC CASSVGTSGRYIQYF
NA TRBJ2-3 TRBV7-2 TRBD2 TGTGCCAGCAGCCCGGGACTAGCGGGAGGGCCGAGAGATACGCAGTATTTT CASSPGLAGGPRDTQYF
few TRBJ1-3 TRBV3-1 TRBD1 TGTGCCAGCAGCCCGGGACAGGGTGGCTACACCATATATTTT CASSPGQGGYTIYF
NA TRBJ1-6 TRBV6-1 NA TGTGCCAGCAACCAGGGGTCGGCACCCCTCCACTTT CASNQGSAPLHF
few TRBJ1-1 TRBV5-1 NA TGCGCCAGCAGCTTGGGATCAGGCCCGGGGGAAGCTTTCTTT CASSLGSGPGEAFF
few TRBJ2-7 TRBV27 TRBD2 TGTGCCAGCAGCTCCGGGACTAGCGGGATCGACGAGCAGTACTTC CASSSGTSGIDEQYF
many TRBJ2-3 TRBV5-1 NA TGCGCCAGCAGCCCTAGGATGGGGGCTAGCACAGATACGCAGTATTTT CASSPRMGASTDTQYF
many TRBJ2-1 TRBV6-5 NA TGTGCCAGCAGTTACGGCGGGATCTCCTACAATGAGCAGTTCTTC CASSYGGISYNEQFF
NA TRBJ1-2 TRBV5-1 NA TGCGCCAGCAACGGGGCTGGGGGCTACACCTTC CASNGAGGYTF
few TRBJ1-3 TRBV7-8 NA TGTGCCAGCAGCTCACGACAGGCCATATATTTT CASSSRQAIYF
few TRBJ2-7 TRBV5-1 TRBD1 TGCGCCAGCAGCTTGCTTCAGGGGGCGGCCTACGAGCAGTACTTC CASSLLQGAAYEQYF
few TRBJ2-1 TRBV15 NA TGTGCCACCAGAGGTGGGGGCATCAGCTCCTACAATGAGCAGTTCTTC CATRGGGISSYNEQFF
NA TRBJ1-2 TRBV10-2 NA TGCGCCAGCAGTGAGAGGGCCTGGGAGGCCAACTATGGCTACACCTTC CASSERAWEANYGYTF
NA TRBJ1-1 TRBV5-1 NA TGCGCCAGCAGCTTGATGACAGAAGGAGCGAACACTGAAGCTTTCTTT CASSLMTEGANTEAFF
NA TRBJ1-1 TRBV6-1 NA TGTGCCAGCAACCCCGGACGGAACCAGAACACTGAAGCTTTCTTT CASNPGRNQNTEAFF
many TRBJ2-3 TRBV27 NA TGTGCCAGCAGTTTTCCCAGCACAGATACGCAGTATTTT CASSFPSTDTQYF
NA TRBJ2-1 TRBV27 TRBD2 TGTGCCAGCAGTTCCTCTCTAGCGGGAGGACCTTACAATGAGCAGTTCTTC CASSSSLAGGPYNEQFF
many TRBJ2-5 TRBV11-1 NA TGTGCCAGCAGCCCTCCTGTGGGGGAGGTACCCCAGTACTTC CASSPPVGEVPQYF
NA TRBJ2-3 TRBV6-5 TRBD2 TGTGCCAGCAGTTACTCGGACGGGGGGGGGCGGGATACGCAGTATTTT CASSYSDGGGRDTQYF
NA TRBJ1-1 TRBV29-1 TRBD1 TGCAGCGTTGATTCGGAGACAGGGGGCCCTGAGGCTTTCTTT CSVDSETGGPEAFF
NA TRBJ2-1 TRBV20-1 NA TGCAGTGCTAACGTCGCAGGGGGGGACAATGAGCAGTTCTTC CSANVAGGDNEQFF
NA TRBJ2-1 TRBV6-2/TRBV6-3 TRBD2 TGTGCCAGCAGTTACCCAAGACTAGCAGAATACAATGAGCAGTTCTTC CASSYPRLAEYNEQFF
few TRBJ1-1 TRBV6-1 NA TGTGCCAGCAGGCCCGACAGCATAAACACTGAAGCTTTCTTT CASRPDSINTEAFF